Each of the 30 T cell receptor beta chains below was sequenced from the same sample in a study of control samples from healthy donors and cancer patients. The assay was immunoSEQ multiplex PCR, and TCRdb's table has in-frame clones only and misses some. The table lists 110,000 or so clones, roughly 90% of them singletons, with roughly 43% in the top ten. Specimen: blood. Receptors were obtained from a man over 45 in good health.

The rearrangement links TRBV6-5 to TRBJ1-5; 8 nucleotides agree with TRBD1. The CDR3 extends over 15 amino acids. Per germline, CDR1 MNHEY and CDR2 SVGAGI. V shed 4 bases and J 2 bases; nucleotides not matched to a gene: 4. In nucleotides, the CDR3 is TGTGCCAGCAGTTTGACAGGGGCCGGCAATCAGCCCCAGCATTTT. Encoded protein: CASSLTGAGNQPQHF.

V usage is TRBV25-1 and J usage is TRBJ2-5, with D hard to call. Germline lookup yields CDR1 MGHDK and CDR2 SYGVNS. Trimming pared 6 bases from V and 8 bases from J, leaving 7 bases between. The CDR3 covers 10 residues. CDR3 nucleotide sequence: TGTGCCAGCAGCCTCGTTACCCAGTACTTC. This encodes CASSLVTQYF.

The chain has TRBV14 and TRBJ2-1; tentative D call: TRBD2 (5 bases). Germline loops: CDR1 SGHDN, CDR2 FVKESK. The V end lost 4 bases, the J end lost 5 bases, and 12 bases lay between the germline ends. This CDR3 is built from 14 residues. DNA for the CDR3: TGTGCCAGCAGCCTCCGGACTCTTCACAATGAGCAGTTCTTC. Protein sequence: CASSLRTLHNEQFF.

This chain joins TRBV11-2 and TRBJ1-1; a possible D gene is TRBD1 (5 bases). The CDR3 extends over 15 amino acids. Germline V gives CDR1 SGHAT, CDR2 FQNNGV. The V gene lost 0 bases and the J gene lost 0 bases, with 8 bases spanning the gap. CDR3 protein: CASSLDGTVNTEAFF. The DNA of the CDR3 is TGTGCCAGCAGCTTAGATGGGACGGTGAACACTGAAGCTTTCTTT.

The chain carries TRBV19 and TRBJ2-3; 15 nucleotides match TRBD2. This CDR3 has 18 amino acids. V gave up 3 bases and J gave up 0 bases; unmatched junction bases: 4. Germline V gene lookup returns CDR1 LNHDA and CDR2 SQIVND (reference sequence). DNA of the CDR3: TGTGCCAGTAGTATCGGACTAGCGGGGGGGCGGAGCACAGATACGCAGTATTTT. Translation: CASSIGLAGGRSTDTQYF.

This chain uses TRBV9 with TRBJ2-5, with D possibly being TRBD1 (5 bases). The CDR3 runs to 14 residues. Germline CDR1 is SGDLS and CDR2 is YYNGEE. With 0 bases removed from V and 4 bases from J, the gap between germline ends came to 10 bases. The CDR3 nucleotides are TGTGCCAGCAGCGTAGGAGACAGAATAGAGACCCAGTACTTC. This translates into CASSVGDRIETQYF.

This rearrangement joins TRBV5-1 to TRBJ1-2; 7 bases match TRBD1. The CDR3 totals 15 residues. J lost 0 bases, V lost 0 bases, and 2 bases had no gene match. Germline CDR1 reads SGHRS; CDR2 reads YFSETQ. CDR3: CASSLVTGPNYGYTF. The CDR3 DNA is TGCGCCAGCAGCTTGGTGACAGGGCCTAACTATGGCTACACCTTC.

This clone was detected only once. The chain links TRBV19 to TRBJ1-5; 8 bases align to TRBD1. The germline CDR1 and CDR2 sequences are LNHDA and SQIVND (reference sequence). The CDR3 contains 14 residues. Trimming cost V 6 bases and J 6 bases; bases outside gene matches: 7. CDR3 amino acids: CASSDRGFSQPQHF. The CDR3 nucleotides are TGTGCCAGTAGCGACAGGGGATTCTCTCAGCCCCAGCATTTT.

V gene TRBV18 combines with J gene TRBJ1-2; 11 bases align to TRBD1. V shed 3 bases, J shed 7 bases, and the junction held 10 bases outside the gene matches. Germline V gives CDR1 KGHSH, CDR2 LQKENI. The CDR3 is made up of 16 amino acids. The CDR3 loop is CASSPGQGDQYPGYTF. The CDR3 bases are TGTGCCAGCTCACCGGGACAGGGGGACCAATATCCTGGCTACACCTTC.

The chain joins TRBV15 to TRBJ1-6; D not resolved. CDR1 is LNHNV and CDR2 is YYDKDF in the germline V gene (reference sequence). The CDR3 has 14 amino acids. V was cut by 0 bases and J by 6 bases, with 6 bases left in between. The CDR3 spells CATSRDGPNSPLHF. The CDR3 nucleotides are TGTGCCACCAGCAGAGACGGACCTAATTCACCCCTCCACTTT.

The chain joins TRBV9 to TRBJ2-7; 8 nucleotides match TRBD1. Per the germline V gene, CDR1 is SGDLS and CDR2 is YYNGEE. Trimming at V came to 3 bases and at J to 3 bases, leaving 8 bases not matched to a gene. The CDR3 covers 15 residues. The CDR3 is CASSAGQGNRYEQYF. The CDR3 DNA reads TGTGCCAGCAGCGCCGGACAGGGAAACCGCTACGAGCAGTACTTC. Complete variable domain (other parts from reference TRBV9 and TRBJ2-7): DSGVTQTPKHLITATGQRVTLRCSPRSGDLSVYWYQQSLDQGLQFLIQYYNGEERAKGNILERFSAQQFPDLHSELNLSSLELGDSALYFCASSAGQGNRYEQYFGPGTRLTVT.

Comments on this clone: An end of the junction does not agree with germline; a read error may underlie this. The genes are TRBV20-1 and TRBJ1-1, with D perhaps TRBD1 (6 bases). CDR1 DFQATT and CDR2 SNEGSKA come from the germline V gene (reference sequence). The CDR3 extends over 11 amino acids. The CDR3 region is CSARFPGHGLF. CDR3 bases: TGCAGTGCTAGGTTCCCGGGACACGGTCTCTTT.

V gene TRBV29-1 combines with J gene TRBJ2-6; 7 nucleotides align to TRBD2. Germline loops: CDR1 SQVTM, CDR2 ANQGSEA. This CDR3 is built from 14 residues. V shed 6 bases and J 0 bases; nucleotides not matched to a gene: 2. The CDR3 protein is CSVSGGSGANVLTF. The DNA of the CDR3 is TGCAGCGTGTCGGGGGGCTCTGGGGCCAACGTCCTGACTTTC.

CDR3 sequence: CASSYIPGGQPQHF. For the CDR3, the DNA is TGTGCCAGCAGTTACATCCCCGGGGGCCAGCCCCAGCATTTT. This chain connects TRBV6-5 to TRBJ1-5, with D possibly matching TRBD1 (6 bases). The V end was cut by 2 bases, the J end by 7 bases, with 12 bases between. In germline, CDR1 is MNHEY, CDR2 SVGAGI. There are 14 residues in the CDR3.

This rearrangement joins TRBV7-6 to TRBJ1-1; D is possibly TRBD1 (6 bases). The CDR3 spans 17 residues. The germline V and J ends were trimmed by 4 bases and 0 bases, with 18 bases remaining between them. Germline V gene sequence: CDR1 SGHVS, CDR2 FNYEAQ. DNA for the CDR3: TGTGCCAGCAGCTCCCTCCAGGCGGACAGCCTGAACACTGAAGCTTTCTTT. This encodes CASSSLQADSLNTEAFF.

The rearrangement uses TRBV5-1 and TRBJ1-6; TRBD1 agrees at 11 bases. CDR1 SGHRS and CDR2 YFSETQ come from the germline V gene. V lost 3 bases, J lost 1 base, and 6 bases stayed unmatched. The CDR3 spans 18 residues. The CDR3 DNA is TGCGCCAGCAGCTCAGGACAGGGGGCTTATTCCTATAATTCACCCCTCCACTTT. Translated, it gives CASSSGQGAYSYNSPLHF.

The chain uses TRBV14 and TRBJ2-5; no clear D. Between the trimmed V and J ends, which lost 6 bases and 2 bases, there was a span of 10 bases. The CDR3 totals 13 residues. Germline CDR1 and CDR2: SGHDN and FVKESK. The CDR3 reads CASSSGLQETQYF. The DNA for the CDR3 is TGTGCCAGCAGTTCCGGGTTACAAGAGACCCAGTACTTC.

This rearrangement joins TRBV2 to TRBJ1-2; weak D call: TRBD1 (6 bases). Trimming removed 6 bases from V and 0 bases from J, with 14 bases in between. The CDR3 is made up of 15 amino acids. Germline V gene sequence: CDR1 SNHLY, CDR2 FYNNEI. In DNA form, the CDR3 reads TGTGCCAGCAGGGCGACAGGAACCGCTAACTATGGCTACACCTTC. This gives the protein CASRATGTANYGYTF. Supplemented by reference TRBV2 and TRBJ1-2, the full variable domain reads EPEVTQTPSHQVTQMGQEVILRCVPISNHLYFYWYRQILGQKVEFLVSFYNNEISEKSEIFDDQFSVERPDGSNFTLKIRSTKLEDSAMYFCASRATGTANYGYTFGSGTRLTVV.

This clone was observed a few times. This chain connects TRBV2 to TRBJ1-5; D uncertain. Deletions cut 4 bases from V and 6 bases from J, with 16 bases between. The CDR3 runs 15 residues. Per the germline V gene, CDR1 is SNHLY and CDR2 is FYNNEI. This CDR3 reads CASSVDRNRGQPQHF. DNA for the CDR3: TGTGCCAGCAGTGTAGATAGGAATCGAGGTCAGCCCCAGCATTTT. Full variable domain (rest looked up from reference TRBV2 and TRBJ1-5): EPEVTQTPSHQVTQMGQEVILRCVPISNHLYFYWYRQILGQKVEFLVSFYNNEISEKSEIFDDQFSVERPDGSNFTLKIRSTKLEDSAMYFCASSVDRNRGQPQHFGDGTRLSIL.

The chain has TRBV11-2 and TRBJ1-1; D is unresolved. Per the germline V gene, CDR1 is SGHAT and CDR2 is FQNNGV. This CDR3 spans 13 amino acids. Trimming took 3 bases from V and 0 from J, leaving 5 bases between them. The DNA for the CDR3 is TGTGCCAGCAGCTTTCGTATGAACACTGAAGCTTTCTTT. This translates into CASSFRMNTEAFF.

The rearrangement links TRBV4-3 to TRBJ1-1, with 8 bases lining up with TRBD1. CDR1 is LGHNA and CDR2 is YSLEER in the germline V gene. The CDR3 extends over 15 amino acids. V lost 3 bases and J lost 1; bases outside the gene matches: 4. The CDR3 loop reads CASSHRTGRNTEAFF. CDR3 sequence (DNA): TGCGCCAGCAGCCACCGGACAGGGAGGAACACTGAAGCTTTCTTT.

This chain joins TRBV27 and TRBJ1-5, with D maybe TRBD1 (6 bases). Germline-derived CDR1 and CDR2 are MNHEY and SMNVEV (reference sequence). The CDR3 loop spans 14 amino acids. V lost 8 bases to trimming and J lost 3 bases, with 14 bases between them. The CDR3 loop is CASGKGQYNQPQHF. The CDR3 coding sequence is TGTGCCAGCGGCAAAGGACAGTACAATCAGCCCCAGCATTTT.

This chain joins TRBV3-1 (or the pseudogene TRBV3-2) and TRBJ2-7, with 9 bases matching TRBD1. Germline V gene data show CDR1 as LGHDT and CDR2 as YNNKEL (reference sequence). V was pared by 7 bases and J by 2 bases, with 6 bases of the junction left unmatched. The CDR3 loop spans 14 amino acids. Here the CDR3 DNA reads TGTGCCAGCACCGGACAGGGGAGGACCTACGAGCAGTACTTC. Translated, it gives CASTGQGRTYEQYF.

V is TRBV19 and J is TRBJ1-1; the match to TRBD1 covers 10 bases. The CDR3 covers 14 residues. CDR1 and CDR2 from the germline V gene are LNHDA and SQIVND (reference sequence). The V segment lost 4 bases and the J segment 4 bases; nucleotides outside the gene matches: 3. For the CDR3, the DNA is TGTGCCAGTAGTACCAGACAGGGGGCCACTGAAGCTTTCTTT. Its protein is CASSTRQGATEAFF.

CDR3 sequence reads: CASSIAGQAQPQHF. CDR3 coding DNA: TGTGCCAGTAGTATAGCCGGACAGGCGCAGCCCCAGCATTTT. This chain uses TRBV19 with TRBJ1-5, with 7 bases that match TRBD1. In germline, CDR1 is LNHDA, CDR2 SQIVND (reference sequence). CDR3 length equals 14 residues. With V trimmed by 1 base and J by 7 bases, 4 bases remained unmatched.

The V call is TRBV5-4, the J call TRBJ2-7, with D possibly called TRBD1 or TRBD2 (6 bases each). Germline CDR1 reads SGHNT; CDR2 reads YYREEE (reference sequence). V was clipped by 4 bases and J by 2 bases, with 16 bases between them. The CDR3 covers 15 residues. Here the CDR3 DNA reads TGTGCCAGCAGCCGCGGGGAACAGGGTCCCTACGAGCAGTACTTC. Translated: CASSRGEQGPYEQYF.

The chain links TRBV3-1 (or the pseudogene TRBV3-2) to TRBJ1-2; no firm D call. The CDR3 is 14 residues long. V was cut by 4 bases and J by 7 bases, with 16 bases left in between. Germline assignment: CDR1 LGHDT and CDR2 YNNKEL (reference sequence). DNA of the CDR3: TGTGCCAGCAGCCCCCTTGGGCGGGAAGCTGGCTACACCTTC. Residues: CASSPLGREAGYTF.

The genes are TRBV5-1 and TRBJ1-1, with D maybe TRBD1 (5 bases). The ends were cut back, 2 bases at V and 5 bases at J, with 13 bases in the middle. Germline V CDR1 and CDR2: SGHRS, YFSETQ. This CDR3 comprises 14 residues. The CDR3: CASSLEGRGTEAFF. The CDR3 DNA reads TGCGCCAGCAGCTTAGAGGGGAGGGGAACTGAAGCTTTCTTT.

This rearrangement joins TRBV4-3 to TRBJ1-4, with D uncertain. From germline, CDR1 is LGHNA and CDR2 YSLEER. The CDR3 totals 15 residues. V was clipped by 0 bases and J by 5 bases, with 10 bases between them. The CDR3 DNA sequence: TGCGCCAGCAGCCAAGATGAGGGCATGAATGAAAAACTGTTTTTT. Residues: CASSQDEGMNEKLFF.

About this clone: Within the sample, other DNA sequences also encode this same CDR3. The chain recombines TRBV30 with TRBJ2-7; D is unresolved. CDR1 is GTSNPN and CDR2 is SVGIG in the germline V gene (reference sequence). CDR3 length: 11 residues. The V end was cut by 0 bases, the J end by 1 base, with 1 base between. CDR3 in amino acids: CAWSVSYEQYF. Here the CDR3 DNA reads TGTGCCTGGAGTGTTTCCTACGAGCAGTACTTC.